A selection of T cell receptor beta chains follows, all from one sample in a study of T cells in Graves' hyperthyroidism and ophthalmopathy. TCRdb itself ran the multiplex PCR reads through MiXCR, one entry per CDR3 protein. Seen here are roughly 700,000 distinct CDR3 sequences, 14% observed once, and the top ten hold roughly a tenth. The sequenced sample was blood. The receptors were sampled from a young woman with Graves' hyperthyroidism. Each CDR3 is given with its conserved first and last residue. The D gene is left open where the match is weak. Clone size is stated in some rows and not others, as once, few, many or a class when expanded.

v_call	j_call	clone_size	d_call	cdr3_aa	cdr3_nt
TRBV6-1	TRBJ2-2	many	.	CASSDGITGELFF	TGTGCCAGCTCCGATGGGATCACCGGGGAGCTGTTTTTT
TRBV29-1	TRBJ2-3	.	.	CSVGGSSTDTQYF	TGCAGCGTTGGGGGTTCTAGCACAGATACGCAGTATTTT
TRBV29-1	TRBJ2-5	.	.	CSVDRIQETQYF	TGCAGCGTTGATCGGATACAAGAGACCCAGTACTTC
TRBV6-1	TRBJ2-7	once	.	CASWIGKLGSYEQYF	TGTGCCAGCTGGATTGGAAAGTTGGGCTCCTACGAGCAGTACTTC
TRBV13	TRBJ2-4	few	TRBD2	CASSVTSGSFGIQYF	TGTGCCAGCAGCGTGACTAGCGGGAGCTTCGGCATTCAGTACTTC
TRBV4-1	TRBJ2-1	few	.	CASSQEFNEQFF	TGCGCCAGCAGCCAAGAGTTTAATGAGCAGTTCTTC
TRBV28	TRBJ2-3	many	.	CASWSEGFTDTQYF	TGTGCCAGCTGGTCGGAGGGATTCACAGATACGCAGTATTTT
TRBV7-9	TRBJ1-3	.	.	CASSMGPLLSGNTIYF	TGTGCCAGCAGCATGGGACCCCTGCTCTCTGGAAACACCATATATTTT
TRBV3-1	TRBJ2-1	many	.	CASSQESYNEQFF	TGTGCCAGCAGCCAAGAGTCCTACAATGAGCAGTTCTTC
TRBV7-9	TRBJ1-5	many	.	CASSSGLNQPQHF	TGTGCCAGCAGCTCAGGGTTAAACCAGCCCCAGCATTTT
TRBV11-2	TRBJ2-2	.	.	CASSQERAGTALSGELFF	TGCGCCAGCAGCCAAGAGAGGGCCGGGACCGCCCTATCCGGGGAGCTGTTTTTT
TRBV6-1	TRBJ1-1	.	.	CASRLGINTEAFF	TGTGCCAGCAGGTTGGGGATCAACACTGAAGCTTTCTTT
TRBV12-3/TRBV12-4	TRBJ2-4	few	.	CASSLERGRTLLAKNIQYF	TGTGCCAGCAGCCTAGAAAGGGGGAGGACCTTATTAGCCAAAAACATTCAGTACTTC
TRBV7-9	TRBJ1-2	.	.	CASSLDTTGTGGYTF	TGTGCCAGCAGCTTAGATACAACAGGGACGGGCGGCTACACCTTC
TRBV7-8	TRBJ2-7	few	.	CASSFTRSSYEQYF	TGTGCCAGCAGCTTCACTAGGAGCTCCTACGAGCAGTACTTC
TRBV10-3	TRBJ2-5	few	.	CAISGTYQETRYF	TGTGCCATCAGTGGAACGTACCAAGAGACCCGGTACTTC